This TCR beta chain was observed in a study of shared clonotypes between healthy human individuals. Concerning this clone itself: Antigen unknown.

It was about 180 ng DNA, approximately 30,000 T cell genomes, that sorted-subset replicate PCRs used. Method: immunoSEQ multiplex PCR; TCRdb's copy keeps in-frame clones and lacks some. The sample includes some 2.1 million clones, about 95% of them seen just once. This CDR3 has 14 residues. V shed 4 bases and J shed 9 bases, with 13 bases lying between them. From germline, CDR1 is MNHEY and CDR2 SMNVEV (reference sequence). Naive-designated CD8 cells lacked CD45RO, were positively enriched for CCR7, and omitted terminally differentiated effector memory CD45RA+ cells. Study observations and caveats: Collection of samples was limited to blood; tissue repertoires likely differ. The study drew on few donors, limiting represented genetic and exposure-history diversity.

The origin of this receptor is a man younger than 30 in good health. V gene TRBV27 combines with J gene TRBJ1-6, with a weak D call TRBD1 (6 bases). The sequencing input was naive CD8+ T cells sorted from blood. This chain's CDR3 is CASSSPGHLSPLHF. CDR3 bases: TGTGCCAGCAGTTCCCCGGGACATCTTTCACCCCTCCACTTT.